These T cell receptor beta chains were read from a single sample in a study of cytomegalovirus exposure and HLA in healthy donors. Libraries were prepared by immunoSEQ multiplex PCR; TCRdb keeps only in-frame clonotypes and omits some of them. The sample lists more than 90,000 clones; about 76% were seen once. Sequencing was carried out using PBMCs. These receptors were taken from a man between 40 and 49 years old in good health and CMV-seropositive. The CDR3 runs from the conserved cysteine through the conserved F or W. Each record gives: V gene, J gene, clone size, D gene, CDR3 DNA, CDR3 protein. A D gene is named only where the DNA matches it firmly. Not every row has a clone size; where given, it reads once, few, many or a size class.

v_call: TRBV2; j_call: TRBJ1-5; clone_size: -; d_call: TRBD1; cdr3_nt: TGTGCCAGCAGGGGGGACAGGGGTCAGCCCCAGCATTTT; cdr3_aa: CASRGDRGQPQHF
v_call: TRBV7-7; j_call: TRBJ2-2; clone_size: -; d_call: TRBD2; cdr3_nt: TGTGCTAGCAGCCCTGCTGGGAGGGCATACACCGGGGAGCTGTTTTTT; cdr3_aa: CASSPAGRAYTGELFF
v_call: TRBV19; j_call: TRBJ1-5; clone_size: -; d_call: -; cdr3_nt: TGTGCCAGTAGTGCCGCCGAGGGGGGGGTAGAGCATTTT; cdr3_aa: CASSAAEGGVEHF
v_call: TRBV4-3; j_call: TRBJ1-3; clone_size: -; d_call: -; cdr3_nt: TGCGCCAGCAGCCAAGGGGACACCTTAGCTGGAAACACCATATATTTT; cdr3_aa: CASSQGDTLAGNTIYF
v_call: TRBV10-3; j_call: TRBJ1-2; clone_size: -; d_call: TRBD1; cdr3_nt: TGTGCCATCAGGTTTTCAGGGGGCGGCTATGGCTACACCTTC; cdr3_aa: CAIRFSGGGYGYTF
v_call: TRBV6-1; j_call: TRBJ2-5; clone_size: -; d_call: TRBD1; cdr3_nt: TGTGTCAGCAGCGGACAGGGAAGAGGAGAGACCCAGTACTTC; cdr3_aa: CVSSGQGRGETQYF
v_call: TRBV5-1; j_call: TRBJ2-1; clone_size: -; d_call: TRBD1; cdr3_nt: TGCGCCAGCAGCAACGTCCCGGGACAGGGCAATGAGCAGTTCTTC; cdr3_aa: CASSNVPGQGNEQFF
v_call: TRBV9; j_call: TRBJ2-3; clone_size: -; d_call: TRBD2; cdr3_nt: TGTGCCAGCAGCACCGGGACTAGGGACACAGATACGCAGTATTTT; cdr3_aa: CASSTGTRDTDTQYF
v_call: TRBV11-2; j_call: TRBJ2-7; clone_size: -; d_call: TRBD1; cdr3_nt: TGTGCCAGCAGCCAGGGGGCAGCATACGAGCAGTACTTC; cdr3_aa: CASSQGAAYEQYF
v_call: TRBV7-9; j_call: TRBJ2-1; clone_size: -; d_call: TRBD2; cdr3_nt: TGTGCCAGCAGGAGGCTAGCGGGGGATCTTGGTGAGCAGTTCTTC; cdr3_aa: CASRRLAGDLGEQFF
v_call: TRBV6-5; j_call: TRBJ2-1; clone_size: -; d_call: TRBD2; cdr3_nt: TGTGCCAGCAGTCCCGGACTAGCTACACACAATGAGCAGTTCTTC; cdr3_aa: CASSPGLATHNEQFF
v_call: TRBV2; j_call: TRBJ2-1; clone_size: -; d_call: -; cdr3_nt: TGTGCCACCCTACGGGAAGGAGTCTACAATGAGCAGTTCTTC; cdr3_aa: CATLREGVYNEQFF
v_call: TRBV11-2; j_call: TRBJ2-1; clone_size: few; d_call: TRBD2; cdr3_nt: TGTGCCAGCAGCTCAAAAGCGGGGAGCTCCTACAATGAGCAGTTCTTC; cdr3_aa: CASSSKAGSSYNEQFF
v_call: TRBV10-1; j_call: TRBJ2-1; clone_size: -; d_call: -; cdr3_nt: TGCGCCAGCAGTGAGAACCCGGGGAATGAGCAGTTCTTC; cdr3_aa: CASSENPGNEQFF
v_call: TRBV9; j_call: TRBJ2-3; clone_size: -; d_call: TRBD2; cdr3_nt: TGTGCCAGCAGCGTAGCAACGGGCGGGGGGGCGACAGATACGCAGTATTTT; cdr3_aa: CASSVATGGGATDTQYF
v_call: TRBV14; j_call: TRBJ2-3; clone_size: -; d_call: TRBD1; cdr3_nt: TGTGCCAGCAGCCAAAGGACAGGGGGCACAGATACGCAGTATTTT; cdr3_aa: CASSQRTGGTDTQYF
v_call: TRBV14; j_call: TRBJ1-5; clone_size: -; d_call: TRBD1; cdr3_nt: TGTGCCAGCAGCCCCTCCCGGGACAGGGATCAGCCCCAGCATTTT; cdr3_aa: CASSPSRDRDQPQHF
v_call: TRBV27; j_call: TRBJ2-7; clone_size: -; d_call: TRBD1; cdr3_nt: TGTGCCAGCAGTTCGCTGGGACAGGGGAATCCCTACGAGCAGTACTTC; cdr3_aa: CASSSLGQGNPYEQYF
v_call: TRBV7-7; j_call: TRBJ2-3; clone_size: -; d_call: TRBD2; cdr3_nt: TGTGCTAGCAGCCGTGGGACTAGCGGGGAAACAGATACGCAGTATTTT; cdr3_aa: CASSRGTSGETDTQYF
v_call: TRBV7-6; j_call: TRBJ2-3; clone_size: -; d_call: TRBD2; cdr3_nt: TGTGCCAGCAGCCACGCGGGGGGGCGGGGCACAGATACGCAGTATTTT; cdr3_aa: CASSHAGGRGTDTQYF
v_call: TRBV7-3; j_call: TRBJ2-7; clone_size: -; d_call: -; cdr3_nt: TGTGCCAGCAGCTTAACCCCGTCTCGCGGGAAGTACGAGCAGTACTTC; cdr3_aa: CASSLTPSRGKYEQYF
v_call: TRBV14; j_call: TRBJ2-1; clone_size: -; d_call: TRBD2; cdr3_nt: TGTGCCAGCAGGCAACTAGCGGGGGGGCCTGGTGAGCAGTTCTTC; cdr3_aa: CASRQLAGGPGEQFF
v_call: TRBV5-4; j_call: TRBJ2-1; clone_size: -; d_call: TRBD2; cdr3_nt: TGTGCCAGCAGCTTGAGTAGCGGGGGGGACAATGAGCAGTTCTTC; cdr3_aa: CASSLSSGGDNEQFF
v_call: TRBV5-1; j_call: TRBJ1-3; clone_size: -; d_call: TRBD1; cdr3_nt: TGCGCCAGCAGCGCACAGGGGGCTGGAAACACCATATATTTT; cdr3_aa: CASSAQGAGNTIYF
v_call: TRBV27; j_call: TRBJ1-6; clone_size: few; d_call: TRBD1; cdr3_nt: TGTGCCAGCAGTTTTAGTCAGGGGGCTCGTTCACCCCTCCACTTT; cdr3_aa: CASSFSQGARSPLHF
v_call: TRBV28; j_call: TRBJ2-1; clone_size: few; d_call: TRBD2; cdr3_nt: TGTGCCAGCAGTTTATTCGGGGGCGCGACTAGCGGGAGGTGGAATGAGCAGTTCTTC; cdr3_aa: CASSLFGGATSGRWNEQFF
v_call: TRBV7-9; j_call: TRBJ2-5; clone_size: -; d_call: -; cdr3_nt: TGTGCCAGCAGCCTCACAGTGATCCAAGAGACCCAGTACTTC; cdr3_aa: CASSLTVIQETQYF
v_call: TRBV7-9; j_call: TRBJ1-2; clone_size: -; d_call: TRBD1; cdr3_nt: TGTTCCAGCAGCTCGTCCGCCGGGACAGGGGAAGTGGGGTATGGCTACACCTTC; cdr3_aa: CSSSSSAGTGEVGYGYTF
v_call: TRBV15; j_call: TRBJ1-4; clone_size: few; d_call: TRBD1; cdr3_nt: TGTGCCACCAGCAGAGCAATTGGGACAGGGACTAATGAAAAACTGTTTTTT; cdr3_aa: CATSRAIGTGTNEKLFF
v_call: TRBV7-9; j_call: TRBJ1-1; clone_size: few; d_call: TRBD1; cdr3_nt: TGTGCCAGCAGCCCATACAGGGGAGAGTACACTGAAGCTTTCTTT; cdr3_aa: CASSPYRGEYTEAFF
v_call: TRBV5-4; j_call: TRBJ2-7; clone_size: -; d_call: TRBD2; cdr3_nt: TGTGCCAGCAGTCCAGCGGGGGGGCGTGCCGAGCAGTACTTC; cdr3_aa: CASSPAGGRAEQYF
v_call: TRBV7-2; j_call: TRBJ2-7; clone_size: once; d_call: TRBD2; cdr3_nt: TGTGCCAGCAGCTTAGACGGGGGACTAGCGGGAAGCGACTACGAGCAGTACTTC; cdr3_aa: CASSLDGGLAGSDYEQYF
v_call: TRBV4-1; j_call: TRBJ2-2; clone_size: -; d_call: -; cdr3_nt: TGCGCCAGCAGCCCAGGTTCGACGAACACCGGGGAGCTGTTTTTT; cdr3_aa: CASSPGSTNTGELFF
v_call: TRBV27; j_call: TRBJ2-1; clone_size: -; d_call: -; cdr3_nt: TGTGCCAGCAGTTTGTCGGGGAGGAATAATGAGCAGTTCTTC; cdr3_aa: CASSLSGRNNEQFF
v_call: TRBV6-1; j_call: TRBJ2-1; clone_size: -; d_call: TRBD2; cdr3_nt: TGTGCCAGCAAGGAAACGGGGGGGTACAATGAGCAGTTCTTC; cdr3_aa: CASKETGGYNEQFF
v_call: TRBV6-1; j_call: TRBJ2-7; clone_size: -; d_call: TRBD2; cdr3_nt: TGTGCCAGCAGTGAATTTATAAGCGGGGGGGGTAGGAGTTACGAGCAGTACTTC; cdr3_aa: CASSEFISGGGRSYEQYF
v_call: TRBV5-4; j_call: TRBJ2-1; clone_size: -; d_call: TRBD2; cdr3_nt: TGTGCCAGCAGATCCGGGACTAGCGGGATAGTTGAGCAGTTCTTC; cdr3_aa: CASRSGTSGIVEQFF